A single sample gave rise to the 5 T cell receptor beta chains below, sequenced in a study of T cell responses to AZD1222 COVID-19 vaccine. Clones were sequenced by immunoSEQ multiplex PCR, and TCRdb holds only the in-frame ones, with some missing. The sample has 130,000 to 150,000 clones; around 92% are singletons. The source was peripheral blood, collected after recovery from COVID-19. The origin of the receptors is an adult who had recovered from COVID-19.

V gene TRBV7-9 combines with J gene TRBJ1-4, with a possible D match to TRBD1 (6 bases). The CDR3 loop spans 16 amino acids. Germline loops: CDR1 SEHNR, CDR2 FQNEAQ (reference sequence). V lost 1 base, J lost 8 bases, and 17 bases lay in between. CDR3 amino acids: CASSLDTGRSSEKLFF. Here the CDR3 DNA reads TGTGCCAGCAGCTTAGATACAGGGCGGTCGAGCGAAAAACTGTTTTTT.

The chain joins TRBV11-2 to TRBJ1-1, with D maybe TRBD1 (6 bases). Germline values: CDR1 SGHAT, CDR2 FQNNGV. Trimming pared 1 base from V and 1 base from J, leaving 13 bases between. The CDR3 has 16 residues. The CDR3 region is CASSLAGGQRNTEAFF. The CDR3, as DNA: TGTGCCAGCAGCTTAGCCGGGGGGCAAAGGAACACTGAAGCTTTCTTT.

The chain employs TRBV6-6 and TRBJ2-6, with D tentatively TRBD1 (6 bases). The germline CDR1 and CDR2 sequences are MNHNY and SVGAGI (reference sequence). Between the trimmed V and J ends, which lost 7 bases and 1 base, there was a span of 14 bases. The CDR3 has 16 amino acids. CDR3 residues: CASTSPQGSGANVLTF. The CDR3 DNA reads as TGTGCCAGCACCTCCCCACAGGGATCTGGGGCCAACGTCCTGACTTTC.

The gene calls are TRBV7-3 and TRBJ2-7; 7 bases line up with TRBD2. This CDR3 region has 13 residues. J gave up 6 bases and V 0 bases, and 2 bases lay outside the gene matches. CDR1 SGHTA and CDR2 FQGTGA come from the germline V gene. The CDR3 DNA reads TGTGCCAGCAGCTTAACCAGGGAGGGCGAGCAGTACTTC. Translated, it gives CASSLTREGEQYF.

The gene calls are TRBV6-9 and TRBJ1-5, with 8 bases matching TRBD1. After removal of 7 bases from V and 7 bases from J, the junction contained 18 bases not matched to a gene. The CDR3 totals 17 residues. The germline V gene encodes CDR1 MNHGY and CDR2 SVAAGI. CDR3 bases: TGTGCCAGCACCCAGCCAAAGGACAGGGTAGCGGGCCAGCCCCAGCATTTT. As protein: CASTQPKDRVAGQPQHF.